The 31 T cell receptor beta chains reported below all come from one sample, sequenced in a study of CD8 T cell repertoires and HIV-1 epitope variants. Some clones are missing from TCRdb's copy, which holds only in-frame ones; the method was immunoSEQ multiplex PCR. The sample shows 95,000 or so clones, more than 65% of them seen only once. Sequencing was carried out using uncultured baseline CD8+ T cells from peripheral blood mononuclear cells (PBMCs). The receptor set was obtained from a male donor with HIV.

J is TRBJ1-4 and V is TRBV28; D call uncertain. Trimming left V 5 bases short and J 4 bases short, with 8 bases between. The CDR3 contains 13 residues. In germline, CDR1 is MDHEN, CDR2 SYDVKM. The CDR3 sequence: CASSRSVNEKLFF. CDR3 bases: TGTGCCAGCAGTAGGTCTGTTAATGAAAAACTGTTTTTT.

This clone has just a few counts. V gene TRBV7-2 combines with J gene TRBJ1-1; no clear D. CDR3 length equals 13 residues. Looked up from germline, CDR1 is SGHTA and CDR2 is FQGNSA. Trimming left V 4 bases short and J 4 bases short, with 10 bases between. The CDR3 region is CASSSVGFTEAFF. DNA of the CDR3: TGTGCCAGCAGCTCTGTGGGGTTCACTGAAGCTTTCTTT.

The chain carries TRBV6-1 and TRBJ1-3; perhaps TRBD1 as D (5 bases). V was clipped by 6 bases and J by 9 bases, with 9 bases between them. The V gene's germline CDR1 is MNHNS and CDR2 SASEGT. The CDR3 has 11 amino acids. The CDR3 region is CASSLRGTIYF. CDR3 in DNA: TGTGCCAGCAGCCTGAGGGGCACCATATATTTT.

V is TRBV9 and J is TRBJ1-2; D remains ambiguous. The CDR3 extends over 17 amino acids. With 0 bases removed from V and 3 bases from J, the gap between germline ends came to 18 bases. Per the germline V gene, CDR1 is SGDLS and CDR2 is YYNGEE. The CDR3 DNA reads TGTGCCAGCAGCGTAGGCCCCACGGCGACCGGAGACTATGGCTACACCTTC. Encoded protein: CASSVGPTATGDYGYTF.

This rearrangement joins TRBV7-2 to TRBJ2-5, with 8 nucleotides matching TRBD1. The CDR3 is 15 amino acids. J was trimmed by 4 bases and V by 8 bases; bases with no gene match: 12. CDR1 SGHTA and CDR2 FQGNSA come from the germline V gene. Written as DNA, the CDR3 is TGTGCCAGCTCTAGCCGATGGACAGGGCGAGAGACCCAGTACTTC. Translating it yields CASSSRWTGRETQYF. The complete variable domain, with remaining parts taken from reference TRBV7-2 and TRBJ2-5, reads GAGVSQSPSNKVTEKGKDVELRCDPISGHTALYWYRQSLGQGLEFLIYFQGNSAPDKSGLPSDRFSAERTGGSVSTLTIQRTQQEDSAVYLCASSSRWTGRETQYFGPGTRLLVL.

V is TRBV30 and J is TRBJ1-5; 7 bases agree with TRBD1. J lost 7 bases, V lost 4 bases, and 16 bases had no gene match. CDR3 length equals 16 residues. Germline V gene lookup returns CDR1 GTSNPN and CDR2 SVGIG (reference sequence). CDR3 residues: CAWTKRRQGIGQPQHF. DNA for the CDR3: TGTGCCTGGACCAAGAGGAGACAGGGCATAGGCCAGCCCCAGCATTTT.

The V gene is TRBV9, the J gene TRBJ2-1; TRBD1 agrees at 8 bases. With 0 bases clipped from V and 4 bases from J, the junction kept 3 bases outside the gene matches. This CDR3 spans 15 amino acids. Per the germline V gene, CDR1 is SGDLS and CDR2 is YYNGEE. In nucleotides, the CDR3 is TGTGCCAGCAGCGTAGAGGGACAGGCTTACAATGAGCAGTTCTTC. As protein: CASSVEGQAYNEQFF.

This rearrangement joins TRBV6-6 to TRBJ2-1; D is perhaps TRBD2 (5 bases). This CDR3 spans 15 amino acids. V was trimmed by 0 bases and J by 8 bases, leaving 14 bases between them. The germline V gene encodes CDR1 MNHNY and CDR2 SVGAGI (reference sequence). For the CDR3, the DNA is TGTGCCAGCAGTTACTCACTCGGGGTTCGTGATGAGCAGTTCTTC. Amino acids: CASSYSLGVRDEQFF.

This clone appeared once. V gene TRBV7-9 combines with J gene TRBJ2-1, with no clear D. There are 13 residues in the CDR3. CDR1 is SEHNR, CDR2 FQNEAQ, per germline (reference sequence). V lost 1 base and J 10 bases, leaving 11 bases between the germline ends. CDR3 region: CASSLDAGNEQFF. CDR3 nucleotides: TGTGCCAGCAGCTTAGATGCAGGAAACGAGCAGTTCTTC.

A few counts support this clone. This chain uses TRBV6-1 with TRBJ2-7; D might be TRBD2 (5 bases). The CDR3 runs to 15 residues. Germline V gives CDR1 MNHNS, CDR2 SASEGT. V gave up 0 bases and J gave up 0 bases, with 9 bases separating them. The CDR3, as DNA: TGTGCCAGCAGTGAAGCGGGAGACCTCTCCTACGAGCAGTACTTC. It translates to CASSEAGDLSYEQYF.

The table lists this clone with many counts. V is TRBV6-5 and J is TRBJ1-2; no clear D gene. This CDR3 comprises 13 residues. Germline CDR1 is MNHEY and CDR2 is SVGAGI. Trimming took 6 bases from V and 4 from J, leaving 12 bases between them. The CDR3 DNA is TGTGCCAGCAGGCCGGAAGAGAGCTATGGCTACACCTTC. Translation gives CASRPEESYGYTF.

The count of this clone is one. CDR3 coding DNA: TGTGCCAGTAGTATGGGGACAGGGAATCAGCCCCAGCATTTT. It specifies CASSMGTGNQPQHF. The genes are TRBV19 and TRBJ1-5; TRBD1 matches at 9 bases. V was clipped by 3 bases and J by 4 bases; unmatched bases: 1. Per germline, CDR1 LNHDA and CDR2 SQIVND (reference sequence). The length of the CDR3 is 14 residues. The entire variable domain, with the rest obtained from reference TRBV19 and TRBJ1-5, is as follows: DGGITQSPKYLFRKEGQNVTLSCEQNLNHDAMYWYRQDPGQGLRLIYYSQIVNDFQKGDIAEGYSVSREKKESFPLTVTSAQKNPTAFYLCASSMGTGNQPQHFGDGTRLSIL.

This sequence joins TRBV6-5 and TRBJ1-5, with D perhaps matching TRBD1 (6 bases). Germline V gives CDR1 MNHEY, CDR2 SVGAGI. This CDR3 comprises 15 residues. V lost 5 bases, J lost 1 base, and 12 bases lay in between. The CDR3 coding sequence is TGTGCCAGCAGTCCCGAGGGGGGGAGCAATCAGCCCCAGCATTTT. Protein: CASSPEGGSNQPQHF.

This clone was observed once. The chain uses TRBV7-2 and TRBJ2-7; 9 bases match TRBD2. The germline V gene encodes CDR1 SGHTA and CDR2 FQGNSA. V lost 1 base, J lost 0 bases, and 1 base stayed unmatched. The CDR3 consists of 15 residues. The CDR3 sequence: CASSLDSGSSYEQYF. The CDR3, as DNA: TGTGCCAGCAGCTTAGATAGCGGGAGCTCCTACGAGCAGTACTTC.

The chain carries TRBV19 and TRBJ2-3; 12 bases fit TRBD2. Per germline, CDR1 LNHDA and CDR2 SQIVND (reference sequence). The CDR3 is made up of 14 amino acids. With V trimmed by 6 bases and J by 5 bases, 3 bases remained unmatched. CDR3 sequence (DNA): TGTGCCAGTAGAAGGACTAGCGGGGAAGATACGCAGTATTTT. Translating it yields CASRRTSGEDTQYF.

In DNA form, the CDR3 reads TGTGCCAGCAGCCCGACTAGCCCCAACGAGCAGTACTTC. Protein: CASSPTSPNEQYF. This chain connects TRBV4-2 to TRBJ2-7, with TRBD2 matching over 7 bases. V lost 4 bases, J lost 5 bases, and 5 bases stayed unmatched. CDR3 length equals 13 residues. Germline-derived CDR1 and CDR2 are LGHNA and YNFKEQ.

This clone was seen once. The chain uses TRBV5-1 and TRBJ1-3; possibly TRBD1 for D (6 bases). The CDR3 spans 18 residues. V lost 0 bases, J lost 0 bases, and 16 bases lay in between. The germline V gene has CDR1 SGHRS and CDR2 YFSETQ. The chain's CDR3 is CASSLVGRGALSGNTIYF. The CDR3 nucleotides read TGCGCCAGCAGCTTGGTAGGCAGGGGAGCCCTCTCTGGAAACACCATATATTTT.

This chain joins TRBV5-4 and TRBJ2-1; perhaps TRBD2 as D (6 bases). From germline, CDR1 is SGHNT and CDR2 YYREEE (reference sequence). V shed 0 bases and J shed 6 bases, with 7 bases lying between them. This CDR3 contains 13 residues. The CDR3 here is CASSLGTTNEQFF. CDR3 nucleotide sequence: TGTGCCAGCAGCTTGGGGACTACCAATGAGCAGTTCTTC. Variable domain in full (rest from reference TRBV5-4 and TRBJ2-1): ETGVTQSPTHLIKTRGQQVTLRCSSQSGHNTVSWYQQALGQGPQFIFQYYREEENGRGNFPPRFSGLQFPNYSSELNVNALELDDSALYLCASSLGTTNEQFFGPGTRLTVL.

The CDR3 region has the DNA TGTGCCAGCAGCGTCGTGGGCCCTTCCGTCTTGTACTTC. Its protein product is CASSVVGPSVLYF. The chain employs TRBV13 and TRBJ2-7; no firm D call. The germline CDR1 and CDR2 sequences are PRHDT and FYEKMQ (reference sequence). The CDR3 sequence is 13 residues long. Trimming took off 5 bases at V and 12 bases at J, with 20 bases between the two ends.

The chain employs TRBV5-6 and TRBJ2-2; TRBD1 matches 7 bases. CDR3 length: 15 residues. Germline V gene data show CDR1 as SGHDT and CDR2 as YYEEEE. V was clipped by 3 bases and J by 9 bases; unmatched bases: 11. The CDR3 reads CASSSTGVKMWELFF. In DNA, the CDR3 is TGTGCCAGCAGCTCCACAGGGGTTAAGATGTGGGAGCTGTTTTTT. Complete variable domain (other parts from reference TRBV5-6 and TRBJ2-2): DAGVTQSPTHLIKTRGQQVTLRCSPKSGHDTVSWYQQALGQGPQFIFQYYEEEERQRGNFPDRFSGHQFPNYSSELNVNALLLGDSALYLCASSSTGVKMWELFFGEGSRLTVL.

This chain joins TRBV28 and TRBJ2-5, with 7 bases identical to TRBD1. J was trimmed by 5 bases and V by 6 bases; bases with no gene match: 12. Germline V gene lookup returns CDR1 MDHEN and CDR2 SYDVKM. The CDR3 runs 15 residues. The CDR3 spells CASSGNRGLGETQYF. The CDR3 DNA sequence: TGTGCCAGCAGCGGTAACAGGGGATTGGGGGAGACCCAGTACTTC.

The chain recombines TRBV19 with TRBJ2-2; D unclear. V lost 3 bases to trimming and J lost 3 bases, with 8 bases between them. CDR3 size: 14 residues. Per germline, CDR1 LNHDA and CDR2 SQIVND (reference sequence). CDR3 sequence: CASSIYLDTGELFF. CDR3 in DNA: TGTGCCAGTAGTATCTATCTAGACACCGGGGAGCTGTTTTTT.

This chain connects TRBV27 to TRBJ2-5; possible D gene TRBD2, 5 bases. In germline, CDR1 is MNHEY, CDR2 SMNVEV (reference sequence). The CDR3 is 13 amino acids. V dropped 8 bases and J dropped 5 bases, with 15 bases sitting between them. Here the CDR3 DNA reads TGTGCCAGCTCCCCTCCGGGGATGGAGACCCAGTACTTC. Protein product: CASSPPGMETQYF.

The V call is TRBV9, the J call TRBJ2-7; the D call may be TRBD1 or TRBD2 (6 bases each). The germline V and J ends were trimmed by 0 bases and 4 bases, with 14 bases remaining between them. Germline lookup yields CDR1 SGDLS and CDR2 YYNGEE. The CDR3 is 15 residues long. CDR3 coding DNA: TGTGCCAGCAGCGTAGAGTCCGGGGGCGGGTACGAGCAGTACTTC. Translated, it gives CASSVESGGGYEQYF.

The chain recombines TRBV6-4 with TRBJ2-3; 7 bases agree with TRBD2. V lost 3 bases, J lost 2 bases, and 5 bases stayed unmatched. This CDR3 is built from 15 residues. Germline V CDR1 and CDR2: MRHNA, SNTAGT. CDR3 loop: CASSDTAGVTDTQYF. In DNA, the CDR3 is TGTGCCAGCAGTGATACCGCGGGGGTCACAGATACGCAGTATTTT.

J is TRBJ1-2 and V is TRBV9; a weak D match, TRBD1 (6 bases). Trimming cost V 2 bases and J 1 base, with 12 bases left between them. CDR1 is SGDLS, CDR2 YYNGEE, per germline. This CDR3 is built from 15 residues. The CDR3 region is CASSVQGMINYGYTF. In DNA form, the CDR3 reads TGTGCCAGCAGCGTGCAGGGGATGATTAACTATGGCTACACCTTC.

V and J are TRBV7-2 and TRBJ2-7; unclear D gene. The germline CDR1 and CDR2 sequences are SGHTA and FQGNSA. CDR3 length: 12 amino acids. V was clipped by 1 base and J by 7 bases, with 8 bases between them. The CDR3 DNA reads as TGTGCCAGCAGCTTAGGAAGTCGAGAGCAGTACTTC. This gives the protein CASSLGSREQYF.

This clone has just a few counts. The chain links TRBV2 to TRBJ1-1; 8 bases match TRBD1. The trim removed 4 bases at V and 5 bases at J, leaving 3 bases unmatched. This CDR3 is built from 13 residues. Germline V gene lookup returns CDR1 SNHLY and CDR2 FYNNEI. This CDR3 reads CASSGQGWTEAFF. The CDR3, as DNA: TGTGCCAGCAGTGGACAGGGGTGGACTGAAGCTTTCTTT.

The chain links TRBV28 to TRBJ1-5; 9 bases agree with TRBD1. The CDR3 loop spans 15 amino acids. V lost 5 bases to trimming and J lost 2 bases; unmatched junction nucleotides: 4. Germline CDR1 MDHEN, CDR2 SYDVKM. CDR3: CASSVRDRGNQPQHF. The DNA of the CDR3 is TGTGCCAGCAGTGTCCGGGACAGGGGCAATCAGCCCCAGCATTTT.

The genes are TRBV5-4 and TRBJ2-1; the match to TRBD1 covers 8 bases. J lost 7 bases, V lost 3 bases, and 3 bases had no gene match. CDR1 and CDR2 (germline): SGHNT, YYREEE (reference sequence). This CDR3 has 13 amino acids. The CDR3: CASSWTGRNEQFF. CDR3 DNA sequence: TGTGCCAGCAGCTGGACAGGGAGGAATGAGCAGTTCTTC.

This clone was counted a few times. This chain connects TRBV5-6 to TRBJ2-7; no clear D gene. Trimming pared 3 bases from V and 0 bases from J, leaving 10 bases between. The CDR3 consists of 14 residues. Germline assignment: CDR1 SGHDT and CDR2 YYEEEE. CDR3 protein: CASSSDFGSYEQYF. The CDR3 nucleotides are TGTGCCAGCAGCTCCGACTTCGGCTCCTACGAGCAGTACTTC.